This TCR beta chain comes out of a study of T cell changes during pregnancy in multiple sclerosis. Profiling relied on immunoSEQ multiplex PCR, and the TCRdb table lists in-frame clones only, not all of them. The data contain 91,000 or so clones, approximately 92% of them singletons. J was trimmed by 4 bases and V by 0 bases; bases with no gene match: 4. The CDR3 spans 17 residues. From germline, CDR1 is MNHNS and CDR2 SASEGT. This sequence joins TRBV6-1 and TRBJ2-3; 13 bases match TRBD2. The sequence came from a female donor with multiple sclerosis, enrolled in a pregnancy study. This specimen consisted of peripheral blood, obtained after pregnancy. Here the CDR3 DNA reads TGTGCCAGCAGTGAAGCTCGGACTAGCGGGAGTTCAGATACGCAGTATTTT. Translated: CASSEARTSGSSDTQYF.